These T cell receptor beta chains were read from a single sample in a study of shared clonotypes between healthy human individuals. TCRdb's table, derived via immunoSEQ multiplex PCR, lists solely in-frame clones and lacks some. The repertoire holds roughly 2.4 million clones, with approximately 94% as singletons. Sample: naive CD4+ T cells sorted from blood. The receptors derive from a man younger than 35 in good health. Both conserved end residues are part of each CDR3. Fields, in order: CDR3 protein, CDR3 DNA, clone size, J gene, V gene, D gene. D genes are given only for firm matches. Only some rows state a clone size, as once, few, many or a class for expanded clones.

CDR3 protein: CASSQVDGYSNQPQHF; CDR3 DNA: TGCGCCAGCAGCCAAGTGGACGGGTATAGCAATCAGCCCCAGCATTTT; clone size: .; J gene: TRBJ1-5; V gene: TRBV4-1; D gene: .
CDR3 protein: CASTTRMGDTEAFF; CDR3 DNA: TGTGCCAGCACTACCAGGATGGGGGACACTGAAGCTTTCTTT; clone size: .; J gene: TRBJ1-1; V gene: TRBV28; D gene: .
CDR3 protein: CASSPSGTGNSPLHF; CDR3 DNA: TGTGCCAGCAGTCCATCCGGGACGGGCAATTCACCCCTCCACTTT; clone size: .; J gene: TRBJ1-6; V gene: TRBV28; D gene: .
CDR3 protein: CASSQERQRGWNEQFF; CDR3 DNA: TGCGCCAGCAGCCAAGAGCGACAGCGGGGTTGGAATGAGCAGTTCTTC; clone size: .; J gene: TRBJ2-1; V gene: TRBV4-3; D gene: TRBD2
CDR3 protein: CASNPLVAGGNEQYF; CDR3 DNA: TGCGCCAGCAATCCTCTCGTAGCGGGGGGGAACGAGCAGTACTTC; clone size: once; J gene: TRBJ2-7; V gene: TRBV5-1; D gene: TRBD2
CDR3 protein: CAWMVGNGYTF; CDR3 DNA: TGTGCCTGGATGGTGGGAAACGGCTACACCTTC; clone size: .; J gene: TRBJ1-2; V gene: TRBV30; D gene: .
CDR3 protein: CASSSPAYEQYF; CDR3 DNA: TGTGCCAGCTCCTCACCCGCCTACGAGCAGTACTTC; clone size: .; J gene: TRBJ2-7; V gene: TRBV7-2; D gene: .
CDR3 protein: CASTPGGGRNTEAFF; CDR3 DNA: TGTGCCAGCACCCCGGGAGGGGGACGGAACACTGAAGCTTTCTTT; clone size: .; J gene: TRBJ1-1; V gene: TRBV5-5; D gene: .
CDR3 protein: CAISGGGVSSYEQYF; CDR3 DNA: TGTGCCATCAGCGGGGGAGGGGTAAGCTCCTACGAGCAGTACTTC; clone size: .; J gene: TRBJ2-7; V gene: TRBV10-3; D gene: TRBD2
CDR3 protein: CASSNRLALADTQYF; CDR3 DNA: TGTGCCAGCAGCAACAGACTCGCGCTGGCGGATACGCAGTATTTT; clone size: .; J gene: TRBJ2-3; V gene: TRBV7-8; D gene: .
CDR3 protein: CASSRTVGQGYEQYF; CDR3 DNA: TGTGCCAGCAGCCGTACCGTTGGACAGGGCTACGAGCAGTACTTC; clone size: few; J gene: TRBJ2-7; V gene: TRBV7-6; D gene: TRBD1
CDR3 protein: CASSAGTTNEKLFF; CDR3 DNA: TGTGCCAGCTCAGCCGGAACAACTAATGAAAAACTGTTTTTT; clone size: once; J gene: TRBJ1-4; V gene: TRBV18; D gene: .
CDR3 protein: CASSDSQNGELFF; CDR3 DNA: TGTGCCAGCAGCGATTCTCAAAACGGGGAGCTGTTTTTT; clone size: .; J gene: TRBJ2-2; V gene: TRBV9; D gene: .
CDR3 protein: CASSAFGTPVGETQYF; CDR3 DNA: TGTGCCAGCAGCGCCTTTGGGACACCGGTTGGGGAGACCCAGTACTTC; clone size: .; J gene: TRBJ2-5; V gene: TRBV7-8; D gene: .
CDR3 protein: CASSGRSEQYF; CDR3 DNA: TGTGCCAGCAGTGGGCGCTCCGAGCAGTACTTC; clone size: .; J gene: TRBJ2-7; V gene: TRBV6-1; D gene: .
CDR3 protein: CASSGPEDEQFF; CDR3 DNA: TGTGCCAGCAGTGGTCCGGAGGATGAGCAGTTCTTC; clone size: .; J gene: TRBJ2-1; V gene: TRBV25-1; D gene: .
CDR3 protein: CASRKEGLSNEKLFF; CDR3 DNA: TGTGCCAGCAGGAAGGAGGGGTTGTCTAATGAAAAACTGTTTTTT; clone size: .; J gene: TRBJ1-4; V gene: TRBV6-5; D gene: .
CDR3 protein: CASSQDDREGTGYTF; CDR3 DNA: TGCGCCAGCAGCCAAGATGACAGGGAAGGTACTGGCTACACCTTC; clone size: .; J gene: TRBJ1-2; V gene: TRBV5-4; D gene: TRBD1
CDR3 protein: CASSFTGSTYEQYF; CDR3 DNA: TGCGCCAGCAGCTTCACAGGGTCTACCTACGAGCAGTACTTC; clone size: .; J gene: TRBJ2-7; V gene: TRBV5-1; D gene: .
CDR3 protein: CASSYGRSEKLFF; CDR3 DNA: TGTGCCAGCAGCTACGGACGGAGTGAAAAACTGTTTTTT; clone size: .; J gene: TRBJ1-4; V gene: TRBV6-5; D gene: .
CDR3 protein: CASRYQTLGDNSPLHF; CDR3 DNA: TGTGCCAGCAGGTATCAGACGCTGGGGGATAATTCACCCCTCCACTTT; clone size: .; J gene: TRBJ1-6; V gene: TRBV6-6; D gene: .
CDR3 protein: CASSWTGSYEQYF; CDR3 DNA: TGTGCCAGCAGCTGGACAGGTTCCTACGAGCAGTACTTC; clone size: .; J gene: TRBJ2-7; V gene: TRBV11-1; D gene: TRBD1
CDR3 protein: CASSLTTGQGHEQYF; CDR3 DNA: TGTGCCAGCAGTCTTACTACCGGTCAGGGTCACGAGCAGTACTTC; clone size: .; J gene: TRBJ2-7; V gene: TRBV21-1; D gene: .
CDR3 protein: CAWTKRGNTEAFF; CDR3 DNA: TGTGCCTGGACCAAGAGGGGGAACACTGAAGCTTTCTTT; clone size: .; J gene: TRBJ1-1; V gene: TRBV30; D gene: .
CDR3 protein: CASSPVAGGGNQPQHF; CDR3 DNA: TGTGCCAGCTCACCAGTGGCAGGGGGCGGCAATCAGCCCCAGCATTTT; clone size: .; J gene: TRBJ1-5; V gene: TRBV18; D gene: TRBD1
CDR3 protein: CASSLAGRGKSPLHF; CDR3 DNA: TGTGCCAGCAGCTTAGCGGGTAGGGGTAAATCACCCCTCCACTTT; clone size: .; J gene: TRBJ1-6; V gene: TRBV7-6; D gene: .
CDR3 protein: CASSTAGGKQFF; CDR3 DNA: TGTGCCAGCAGTACCGCTGGCGGGAAGCAGTTCTTC; clone size: .; J gene: TRBJ2-1; V gene: TRBV27; D gene: .
CDR3 protein: CASSPGLGVTIYF; CDR3 DNA: TGTGCCAGCAGTCCAGGGCTTGGTGTGACCATATATTTT; clone size: .; J gene: TRBJ1-3; V gene: TRBV6-5; D gene: .
CDR3 protein: CASSREEVAIYEQYF; CDR3 DNA: TGCGCCAGCAGCCGAGAGGAAGTGGCAATCTACGAGCAGTACTTC; clone size: .; J gene: TRBJ2-7; V gene: TRBV4-1; D gene: .
CDR3 protein: CSVKNLTYEQYF; CDR3 DNA: TGCAGCGTTAAAAACCTGACGTACGAGCAGTACTTC; clone size: .; J gene: TRBJ2-7; V gene: TRBV29-1; D gene: .
CDR3 protein: CASSPAGWYPPETQYF; CDR3 DNA: TGTGCCAGCAGCCCGGCGGGGTGGTACCCCCCGGAGACCCAGTACTTC; clone size: .; J gene: TRBJ2-5; V gene: TRBV5-6; D gene: .
CDR3 protein: CASSLGSTYEQYF; CDR3 DNA: TGTGCCAGCAGCTTAGGATCTACCTACGAGCAGTACTTC; clone size: .; J gene: TRBJ2-7; V gene: TRBV11-3; D gene: .
CDR3 protein: CASSEWGGHGYGYTF; CDR3 DNA: TGTGCCAGCAGTGAATGGGGGGGGCACGGGTATGGCTACACCTTC; clone size: .; J gene: TRBJ1-2; V gene: TRBV25-1; D gene: .
CDR3 protein: CASSLVGLGDYEQYF; CDR3 DNA: TGTGCCAGCAGCTTAGTGGGACTAGGGGACTACGAGCAGTACTTC; clone size: .; J gene: TRBJ2-7; V gene: TRBV7-2; D gene: TRBD2
CDR3 protein: CASSLPGDCHGNSPLHF; CDR3 DNA: TGCGCCAGCAGTCTCCCGGGAGACTGCCACGGGAATTCACCCCTCCACTTT; clone size: .; J gene: TRBJ1-6; V gene: TRBV23-1; D gene: .
CDR3 protein: CASSIWASGAYEQYF; CDR3 DNA: TGTGCCAGTAGTATCTGGGCTAGCGGAGCCTACGAGCAGTACTTC; clone size: once; J gene: TRBJ2-7; V gene: TRBV19; D gene: TRBD2
CDR3 protein: CASSEEWGAQGYTF; CDR3 DNA: TGTGCCAGCAGTGAAGAGTGGGGGGCGCAGGGCTACACCTTC; clone size: .; J gene: TRBJ1-2; V gene: TRBV6-1; D gene: .
CDR3 protein: CASSSRQGGGKKLFF; CDR3 DNA: TGTGCCAGCAGTTCGCGACAGGGGGGTGGGAAAAAACTGTTTTTT; clone size: .; J gene: TRBJ1-4; V gene: TRBV27; D gene: TRBD1
CDR3 protein: CASSVAGVTDTQYF; CDR3 DNA: TGTGCCAGCAGCGTAGCGGGGGTCACAGATACGCAGTATTTT; clone size: once; J gene: TRBJ2-3; V gene: TRBV9; D gene: .
CDR3 protein: CASSSIDRMNTEAFF; CDR3 DNA: TGTGCCAGCAGCTCGATTGACAGGATGAACACTGAAGCTTTCTTT; clone size: .; J gene: TRBJ1-1; V gene: TRBV5-4; D gene: .
CDR3 protein: CASSGGTGATNEKLFF; CDR3 DNA: TGTGCCAGCAGTGGAGGGACAGGCGCAACTAATGAAAAACTGTTTTTT; clone size: .; J gene: TRBJ1-4; V gene: TRBV6-1; D gene: TRBD1
CDR3 protein: CASSLAGTGGQTQYF; CDR3 DNA: TGCGCCAGCAGCTTGGCTGGGACAGGGGGGCAAACGCAGTATTTT; clone size: .; J gene: TRBJ2-3; V gene: TRBV5-1; D gene: TRBD1
CDR3 protein: CASSYSEAYEQYF; CDR3 DNA: TGTGCCAGCAGTTACTCAGAGGCCTACGAGCAGTACTTC; clone size: .; J gene: TRBJ2-7; V gene: TRBV6-6; D gene: .
CDR3 protein: CASSLGGASYNEQFF; CDR3 DNA: TGCGCCAGCAGCTTGGGCGGGGCCTCCTACAATGAGCAGTTCTTC; clone size: .; J gene: TRBJ2-1; V gene: TRBV5-1; D gene: .
CDR3 protein: CSVQEGGGNQPQHF; CDR3 DNA: TGCAGCGTTCAAGAGGGGGGCGGGAATCAGCCCCAGCATTTT; clone size: once; J gene: TRBJ1-5; V gene: TRBV29-1; D gene: .
CDR3 protein: CAWRIAGAGELFF; CDR3 DNA: TGTGCCTGGAGAATAGCGGGAGCCGGGGAGCTGTTTTTT; clone size: .; J gene: TRBJ2-2; V gene: TRBV30; D gene: TRBD2
CDR3 protein: CATSLQAGGSDTQYF; CDR3 DNA: TGTGCCACCTCTTTGCAAGCGGGAGGTTCAGATACGCAGTATTTT; clone size: .; J gene: TRBJ2-3; V gene: TRBV7-9; D gene: TRBD2
CDR3 protein: CASSSNSGTEYNEQFF; CDR3 DNA: TGCGCCAGCAGCAGCAACAGTGGCACAGAGTACAATGAGCAGTTCTTC; clone size: .; J gene: TRBJ2-1; V gene: TRBV4-1; D gene: .
CDR3 protein: CASTLGTAGFYEQYF; CDR3 DNA: TGCGCCAGCACCCTCGGGACAGCGGGTTTCTACGAGCAGTACTTC; clone size: .; J gene: TRBJ2-7; V gene: TRBV5-1; D gene: .
CDR3 protein: CASSLSPGRETQYF; CDR3 DNA: TGTGCCAGCAGTTTATCTCCAGGGCGGGAGACCCAGTACTTC; clone size: once; J gene: TRBJ2-5; V gene: TRBV27; D gene: .
CDR3 protein: CASRAVGGGTEAFF; CDR3 DNA: TGTGCCAGCAGAGCGGTGGGGGGTGGAACTGAAGCTTTCTTT; clone size: .; J gene: TRBJ1-1; V gene: TRBV6-4; D gene: .
CDR3 protein: CAWSVKGQGNYGYTF; CDR3 DNA: TGTGCCTGGAGTGTCAAGGGACAGGGTAACTATGGCTACACCTTC; clone size: once; J gene: TRBJ1-2; V gene: TRBV30; D gene: TRBD1
CDR3 protein: CASSLPQGGSGRGVIF; CDR3 DNA: TGTGCCAGCAGCTTACCCCAGGGGGGAAGCGGGAGAGGCGTAATCTTC; clone size: .; J gene: TRBJ2-1; V gene: TRBV11-2; D gene: .
CDR3 protein: CASSPSSVYGNSPLHF; CDR3 DNA: TGTGCCAGCAGCCCTAGTTCGGTATATGGTAATTCACCCCTCCACTTT; clone size: .; J gene: TRBJ1-6; V gene: TRBV7-9; D gene: .
CDR3 protein: CASSLEGVANEKLFF; CDR3 DNA: TGCGCCAGCAGCCTAGAGGGGGTTGCCAATGAAAAACTGTTTTTT; clone size: .; J gene: TRBJ1-4; V gene: TRBV4-1; D gene: .
CDR3 protein: CASSLELLSALYF; CDR3 DNA: TGTGCTAGCAGCTTAGAGCTATTGTCAGCCCTGTACTTC; clone size: .; J gene: TRBJ2-7; V gene: TRBV7-7; D gene: .
CDR3 protein: CASSLGGGQETQYF; CDR3 DNA: TGTGCCAGCAGTTTGGGCGGGGGACAAGAGACCCAGTACTTC; clone size: .; J gene: TRBJ2-5; V gene: TRBV28; D gene: TRBD2
CDR3 protein: CSVGGGATSYEQYF; CDR3 DNA: TGCAGCGTTGGGGGGGGTGCGACCTCCTACGAGCAGTACTTC; clone size: .; J gene: TRBJ2-7; V gene: TRBV29-1; D gene: TRBD2